The 29 T cell receptor beta chains reported below all come from one sample, sequenced in a study of Graves' ophthalmopathy and Graves' hyperthyroidism. Amplification from RNA transcripts yielded the TCR beta CDR3 regions. RT-PCR in the first round used HTBI primers; a second-round multiplex PCR followed. One entry per CDR3 protein, called by TCRdb with MiXCR from the multiplex PCR reads. In the table there are around 1,000,000 distinct CDR3 sequences, approximately 35% of which are singletons. Sequenced: peripheral blood or thyroid tissue (not recorded which). These receptors were collected from an adult man with Graves' hyperthyroidism.

A word on this clonotype: It may be a read error: a sequence one base away is much more abundant. V and J are TRBV20-1 and TRBJ2-7; 7 bases are a match to TRBD1. CDR3 size: 14 residues. Germline values: CDR1 DFQATT, CDR2 SNEGSKA (reference sequence). Trimming took 0 bases from V and 2 from J; bases not matched to a gene: 4. The CDR3 nucleotides read TGCAGTGCTAGAGACGCCGGGACAGCCTACGAGCAGTACTTC. It is translated as CSARDAGTAYEQYF.

This clonotype was observed many times. This chain uses TRBV20-1 with TRBJ2-5; tentative D call: TRBD2 (6 bases). In germline, CDR1 is DFQATT, CDR2 SNEGSKA (reference sequence). V lost 0 bases, J lost 1 base, and 9 bases lay in between. The length of the CDR3 is 14 residues. The DNA of the CDR3 is TGCAGTGCTAGAGATCTGGGGGGCCAAGAGACCCAGTACTTC. Translating it yields CSARDLGGQETQYF.

CDR3 nucleotide sequence: TGCGCCAGCAGCCAAGGTCGAGGGGCCCTTAATCAGCCCCAGCATTTT. Its protein is CASSQGRGALNQPQHF. V and J are TRBV4-1 and TRBJ1-5, with D tentatively TRBD1 (5 bases). The CDR3 has 16 amino acids. Trimming removed 1 base from V and 4 bases from J, with 14 bases in between. Germline values: CDR1 MGHRA, CDR2 YSYEKL.

In this sample, this clonotype turned up many times. The V call is TRBV5-8, the J call TRBJ1-2, with D maybe TRBD1 (5 bases). This CDR3 is built from 13 residues. Trimming cost V 4 bases and J 6 bases, with 13 bases left between them. CDR1 SGHTS and CDR2 YDEGEE come from the germline V gene. Here the CDR3 reads CASSPKGTDGYTF. CDR3 nucleotide sequence: TGTGCCAGCAGCCCGAAAGGGACTGATGGCTACACCTTC.

About this clonotype: A much bigger clone sits one base away, suggesting this may be a read error. This chain links TRBV7-2 with TRBJ2-7; D not resolved. The germline V gene encodes CDR1 SGHTA and CDR2 FQGNSA. The CDR3 is 13 residues long. The CDR3 reads CANSLKPHYEQYF. The CDR3 DNA reads TGTGCCAACAGCTTGAAGCCCCATTACGAGCAGTACTTC.

In its sample, this clonotype was seen many times. The rearrangement joins TRBV15 to TRBJ2-5; D unresolved. There are 13 residues in the CDR3. Germline V gene lookup returns CDR1 LNHNV and CDR2 YYDKDF (reference sequence). V lost 5 bases and J lost 1, with 8 bases in between. CDR3 residues: CATSAMAQETQYF. The DNA of the CDR3 is TGTGCCACCAGCGCCATGGCCCAAGAGACCCAGTACTTC.

This clonotype was found many times. This chain connects TRBV7-6 to TRBJ1-3, with a weak D call TRBD1 (6 bases). The CDR3 runs to 16 residues. V lost 0 bases to trimming and J lost 1 base, with 10 bases between them. CDR1 is SGHVS, CDR2 FNYEAQ, per germline. CDR3 DNA: TGTGCCAGCAGCTTAGCCCCAGGGGTTTCTGGAAACACCATATATTTT. Its protein is CASSLAPGVSGNTIYF.

The chain couples TRBV7-8 to TRBJ1-4; 8 nucleotides agree with TRBD1. V shed 4 bases and J 5 bases; nucleotides not matched to a gene: 6. Germline values: CDR1 SGHVS, CDR2 FQNEAQ. This CDR3 spans 15 amino acids. The chain's CDR3 is CASSSWTGLNEKLFF. The CDR3 DNA reads as TGTGCCAGCAGCTCATGGACAGGGCTGAATGAAAAACTGTTTTTT.

This clonotype was detected a few times. The chain employs TRBV28 and TRBJ1-5; 7 bases are shared with TRBD1. The CDR3 loop spans 13 amino acids. V dropped 6 bases and J dropped 9; count of bases not matched to a gene: 8. Germline V gene data show CDR1 as MDHEN and CDR2 as SYDVKM. The chain's CDR3 is CASSTDRVLPQHF. The CDR3 bases are TGTGCCAGCAGCACTGACAGGGTGTTGCCCCAGCATTTT.

This clonotype was found a few times. The CDR3 loop is CSARELEGNGYTF. The DNA of the CDR3 is TGCAGTGCTAGAGAGCTGGAGGGGAATGGCTACACCTTC. The chain combines TRBV20-1 with TRBJ1-2, with a tentative D call TRBD1 (5 bases). V was trimmed by 0 bases and J by 6 bases, leaving 11 bases between them. Germline V CDR1 and CDR2: DFQATT, SNEGSKA (reference sequence). The CDR3 is made up of 13 amino acids.

Ten or more counts support this clonotype. The chain combines TRBV20-1 with TRBJ2-7; D might be TRBD1 or TRBD2, each matching 5 bases. This CDR3 has 14 residues. V was shortened by 6 bases and J by 7 bases, with 22 bases between the two germline ends. Germline values: CDR1 DFQATT, CDR2 SNEGSKA (reference sequence). CDR3 loop: CSAVLPIDRGEQYF. CDR3 DNA sequence: TGCAGTGCCGTCCTGCCTATAGACAGAGGGGAGCAGTACTTC.

A word on this clonotype: The missing conserved phenylalanine or tryptophan at the end of this CDR3 makes a read error likely. It is unclear where the CDR3 begins or ends on the DNA, so no DNA is shown, and the CDR3 is as TCRdb lists it. The chain carries TRBV7-2 and TRBJ1-6. Inclusive of both ends, the CDR3 amounts to 11 amino acids. Germline CDR1 is SGHTA and CDR2 is FQGNSA. The CDR3 loop is CASSLGSPVHY.

There are many counts of this clonotype. The chain recombines TRBV24-1 with TRBJ1-1; TRBD1 aligns across 7 bases. Unmatched junction bases numbered 5, after V lost 7 bases and J lost 1 base. The CDR3 extends over 14 amino acids. CDR1 and CDR2 (germline): KGHDR, SFDVKD. The CDR3 protein is CATRETGANTEAFF. As DNA, the CDR3 is TGTGCCACCAGAGAAACAGGGGCGAACACTGAAGCTTTCTTT.

This sequence joins TRBV10-3 and TRBJ2-6, with a tentative D call TRBD2 (6 bases). The CDR3 has 10 amino acids. Trimming pared 7 bases from V and 15 bases from J, leaving 10 bases between. The V gene's germline CDR1 is ENHRY and CDR2 SYGVKD. CDR3 sequence (DNA): TGTGCCATCACATGGGAGGACCTGACTTTC. It specifies CAITWEDLTF.

The chain carries TRBV12-3 or TRBV12-4 and TRBJ2-5; 7 bases are a match to TRBD1. There are 14 residues in the CDR3. Losses at the gene ends were 5 bases for V and 2 bases for J; bases not matched to a gene: 5. The CDR3 reads CASSPGQPQETQYF. Written as DNA, the CDR3 is TGTGCCAGCAGTCCGGGACAGCCTCAAGAGACCCAGTACTTC.

Notes on this clonotype: This CDR3 is missing its conserved last phenylalanine or tryptophan, likely due to a read error. It is unclear where the CDR3 begins or ends on the DNA, so no DNA is shown, and the CDR3 is as TCRdb lists it. This chain links TRBV20-1 with TRBJ2-5; the listed D gene, TRBD2, was not tested against the DNA. Counting both end residues, the CDR3 totals 8 amino acids. Germline loops: CDR1 DFQATT, CDR2 SNEGSKA (reference sequence). The CDR3 loop is CSARRADN.

This clonotype has just a few counts. The rearrangement links TRBV11-2 to TRBJ1-6, with 7 bases lining up with TRBD1. The CDR3 consists of 17 residues. V trimming: 6 bases; J trimming: 7 bases; junction bases outside the gene matches: 15. Germline V gene data show CDR1 as SGHAT and CDR2 as FQNNGV. The CDR3 sequence: CASSQWGQPKRNSPLHF. The CDR3 coding sequence is TGTGCCAGCAGTCAATGGGGACAGCCCAAACGGAATTCACCCCTCCACTTT.

This clonotype was counted a single time. The rearrangement uses TRBV5-1 and TRBJ2-5; 7 positions match TRBD2. Germline V lookup: CDR1 SGHRS, CDR2 YFSETQ. This CDR3 contains 15 residues. V dropped 6 bases and J dropped 2; count of bases not matched to a gene: 10. The CDR3 region has the DNA TGCGCCAGCACCCGCTGGGCTAGCGGACAAGAGACCCAGTACTTC. Encoded protein: CASTRWASGQETQYF.

This clonotype occurred many times. CDR3 nucleotides: TGCGCCAGCAGCGGAGGGACAGGGGGCACCGAGCAGTACTTC. It yields the protein CASSGGTGGTEQYF. The genes are TRBV5-1 and TRBJ2-7; 12 positions agree with TRBD1. Germline values: CDR1 SGHRS, CDR2 YFSETQ. CDR3 length equals 14 residues. V lost 4 bases, J lost 6 bases, and 5 bases stayed unmatched.

This clonotype was observed a handful of times. The V gene is TRBV7-9, the J gene TRBJ2-5; D not resolved. Trimming cost V 5 bases and J 5 bases, with 18 bases left between them. This CDR3 is built from 15 residues. Per germline, CDR1 SEHNR and CDR2 FQNEAQ (reference sequence). DNA of the CDR3: TGTGCCAGCAGCGTTGAAGTGGGCCAGTTTGAGACCCAGTACTTC. This translates into CASSVEVGQFETQYF.

This clonotype was picked up a small number of times. The chain is built from TRBV5-5 and TRBJ1-2; D is unresolved. V was clipped by 4 bases and J by 4 bases, with 11 bases between them. Per germline, CDR1 SGHKS and CDR2 YYEKEE (reference sequence). The CDR3 is 13 residues long. The CDR3 protein is CASSTPVTYGYTF. CDR3 DNA: TGTGCCAGCAGCACCCCAGTTACCTATGGCTACACCTTC.

This clonotype was detected only a few times. The V gene is TRBV6-5, the J gene TRBJ2-7; possible D gene TRBD2, 5 bases. CDR3 size: 12 residues. Trimming shortened V by 7 bases and J by 6 bases, and 13 bases separated the two germline ends. Germline V gives CDR1 MNHEY, CDR2 SVGAGI. The CDR3 loop reads CASKPQRGEQYF. CDR3 nucleotides: TGTGCCAGCAAACCACAACGGGGCGAGCAGTACTTC.

The chain carries TRBV2 and TRBJ1-3, with TRBD1 matching 8 bases. V gave up 5 bases and J gave up 4 bases; unmatched junction bases: 7. The CDR3 has 15 amino acids. Per germline, CDR1 SNHLY and CDR2 FYNNEI. CDR3 protein: CASSPQGAGGNTIYF. In nucleotides, the CDR3 is TGTGCCAGCAGTCCTCAGGGGGCGGGAGGAAACACCATATATTTT.

There are many counts of this clonotype. The J gene is TRBJ1-5, the V gene TRBV7-9; D is ambiguous. The length of the CDR3 is 14 residues. Germline assignment: CDR1 SEHNR and CDR2 FQNEAQ (reference sequence). V lost 5 bases and J 4 bases, leaving 12 bases between the germline ends. The CDR3, as DNA: TGTGCCAGCAGCCCACGGGATCTAAATCAGCCCCAGCATTTT. This translates into CASSPRDLNQPQHF.

This clonotype has a handful of counts. This rearrangement joins TRBV19 to TRBJ2-7; D possibly corresponds to TRBD1 (6 bases). V shed 5 bases and J shed 0 bases, with 20 bases lying between them. Looked up from germline, CDR1 is LNHDA and CDR2 is SQIVND (reference sequence). The length of the CDR3 is 17 residues. CDR3 sequence (DNA): TGTGCCAGTAGTCAACCCCCCGGGACATCTTTCTCCTACGAGCAGTACTTC. Translated: CASSQPPGTSFSYEQYF.

In its sample, this clonotype was seen many times. The rearrangement uses TRBV12-3 or TRBV12-4 and TRBJ1-5; no firm D call. Trimming cost V 2 bases and J 2 bases, with 10 bases left between them. This CDR3 comprises 15 residues. The CDR3 sequence is CASSLRSIGNQPQHF. The CDR3 DNA follows: TGTGCCAGCAGTTTAAGGTCAATAGGCAATCAGCCCCAGCATTTT.

On this clonotype: The CDR3 does not close with the conserved phenylalanine or tryptophan, likely indicating a read error. The rearrangement links TRBV9 to TRBJ2-7; TRBD2 matches at 7 bases. The CDR3 loop spans 14 amino acids. Germline CDR1 is SGDLS and CDR2 is YYNGEE. V shed 0 bases, J shed 2 bases, and the junction held 2 bases outside the gene matches. In DNA, the CDR3 is TGTGCCAGCAGCGTAGGCGGGAGTACCTACGAGCAGTACCTC. This translates into CASSVGGSTYEQYL.

The rearrangement uses TRBV15 and TRBJ2-2; D is ambiguous. Germline V gene data show CDR1 as LNHNV and CDR2 as YYDKDF (reference sequence). V was clipped by 0 bases and J by 8 bases, with 4 bases between them. This CDR3 is 12 amino acids long. The chain's CDR3 is CATSRDSGELFF. The CDR3 DNA sequence: TGTGCCACCAGCAGAGATTCGGGGGAGCTGTTTTTT.

This clonotype was seen a handful of times. J is TRBJ1-1 and V is TRBV29-1; tentative D call: TRBD1 (5 bases). Trimming stripped 5 bases from V and 2 bases from J, with 12 bases between. The CDR3 runs 13 residues. Per the germline V gene, CDR1 is SQVTM and CDR2 is ANQGSEA. The CDR3 coding sequence is TGCAGCGTTCAGGGCAAGCTAAACACTGAAGCTTTCTTT. This gives the protein CSVQGKLNTEAFF.